These 10 T cell receptor beta chains came from one sample sequenced in a study of T cells in Graves' hyperthyroidism and ophthalmopathy. TCR beta CDR3 sequences were amplified from RNA transcripts. The HTBI primer set was used in a first-round RT-PCR of the TCR CDR3. TCRdb re-called the multiplex PCR reads with MiXCR, one entry per CDR3 protein. The sample includes approximately 410,000 distinct CDR3 sequences, roughly 15% of them seen just once. Sequenced sample: blood. Source of these receptors: a young woman with Graves' hyperthyroidism.

This clonotype was seen many times. The genes are TRBV27 and TRBJ2-5; tentative D call: TRBD1 (6 bases). The CDR3 has 15 residues. Trimming cost V 0 bases and J 5 bases, with 13 bases left between them. Germline V gene sequence: CDR1 MNHEY, CDR2 SMNVEV (reference sequence). In DNA, the CDR3 is TGTGCCAGCAGTTTATCTTTTGGGGGCGCGGAGACCCAGTACTTC. As protein: CASSLSFGGAETQYF.

This clonotype came up a few times. The chain couples TRBV18 to TRBJ1-1, with 11 bases aligning to TRBD1. The CDR3 is made up of 16 amino acids. The trim removed 4 bases at V and 3 bases at J, leaving 7 bases unmatched. CDR1 is KGHSH and CDR2 is LQKENI in the germline V gene. Here the CDR3 DNA reads TGTGCCAGCTCACGGACGGACAGGGGGCTGTACACTGAAGCTTTCTTT. Its translation: CASSRTDRGLYTEAFF.

The chain links TRBV19 to TRBJ2-3; no reliable D call. The CDR3 spans 13 residues. Trimming stripped 6 bases from V and 0 bases from J, with 7 bases between. The germline V gene has CDR1 LNHDA and CDR2 SQIVND (reference sequence). CDR3 in DNA: TGTGCCAGTAGGAGCGCAAGCACAGATACGCAGTATTTT. It encodes CASRSASTDTQYF.

In its sample, this clonotype was seen many times. The chain is built from TRBV4-1 and TRBJ2-7, with D possibly matching TRBD2 (6 bases). From germline, CDR1 is MGHRA and CDR2 YSYEKL. Trimming took 5 bases from V and 0 from J, leaving 14 bases between them. The CDR3 extends over 15 amino acids. CDR3: CASSSPGLSSYEQYF. Written as DNA, the CDR3 is TGCGCCAGCAGCTCTCCGGGACTCAGCTCCTACGAGCAGTACTTC.

This clonotype was observed a handful of times. This sequence joins TRBV30 and TRBJ2-1, with 7 bases identical to TRBD2. The CDR3 runs 11 residues. V gave up 5 bases and J gave up 10 bases; unmatched junction bases: 5. Germline V gives CDR1 GTSNPN, CDR2 SVGIG (reference sequence). DNA for the CDR3: TGTGCCTGGTCTAGAGCGGGAGAGCAGTTCTTC. Its protein is CAWSRAGEQFF.

This clonotype was found many times. This sequence joins TRBV5-1 and TRBJ2-5; D uncertain. Looked up from germline, CDR1 is SGHRS and CDR2 is YFSETQ. Trimming took off 0 bases at V and 3 bases at J, with 12 bases between the two ends. CDR3 size: 15 residues. CDR3 bases: TGCGCCAGCAGCTTGGCGGCACGTAATGAAGAGACCCAGTACTTC. It yields the protein CASSLAARNEETQYF.

The genes are TRBV12-5 and TRBJ2-1; 13 nucleotides agree with TRBD2. The trim removed 0 bases at V and 7 bases at J, leaving 6 bases unmatched. Per germline, CDR1 LGHNT and CDR2 FRNRAP. The length of the CDR3 is 17 residues. The CDR3 DNA reads TGTGCTAGTGGTTTGGTGCGTGGGACTAGCGGGACAAATGAGCAGTTCTTC. It codes for CASGLVRGTSGTNEQFF.

This clonotype occurred many times. The V and J genes are TRBV2 and TRBJ2-5; D perhaps matches TRBD1 (5 bases). V was pared by 6 bases and J by 5 bases, with 10 bases between. CDR3 length equals 12 residues. Germline V gene data show CDR1 as SNHLY and CDR2 as FYNNEI. CDR3 sequence reads: CASRQDTETQYF. In DNA form, the CDR3 reads TGTGCCAGCAGACAGGATACGGAGACCCAGTACTTC.

The rearrangement uses TRBV9 and TRBJ2-1; TRBD2 aligns across 9 bases. This CDR3 has 16 amino acids. CDR1 and CDR2 (germline): SGDLS, YYNGEE. Trimming took 0 bases from V and 3 from J; bases not matched to a gene: 4. The CDR3 nucleotides are TGTGCCAGCAGCGTAGTAGGAGCGGGAGGCTACAATGAGCAGTTCTTC. Amino acids: CASSVVGAGGYNEQFF.

With regard to this clonotype: This may be a read error: a much more frequent sequence differs by one nucleotide. CDR3: CASSPPGLKSYGYTF. Written as DNA, the CDR3 is TGTGCCAGCTCACCCCCGGGTCTTAAGAGCTATGGCTACACCTTC. The chain uses TRBV18 and TRBJ1-2, with D unclear. The germline CDR1 and CDR2 sequences are KGHSH and LQKENI. Trimming shortened V by 3 bases and J by 4 bases, and 15 bases separated the two germline ends. This CDR3 region has 15 residues.